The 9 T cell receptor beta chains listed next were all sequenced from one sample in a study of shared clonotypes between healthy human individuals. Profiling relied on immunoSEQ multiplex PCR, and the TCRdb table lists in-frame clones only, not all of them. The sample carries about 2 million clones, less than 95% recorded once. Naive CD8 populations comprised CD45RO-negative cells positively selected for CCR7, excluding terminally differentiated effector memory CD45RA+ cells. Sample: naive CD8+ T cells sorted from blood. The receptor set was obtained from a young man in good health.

CDR3 in amino acids: CASSWTSVKSYEQYF. CDR3 DNA: TGCGCCAGCAGCTGGACTAGCGTTAAGTCCTACGAGCAGTACTTC. The chain employs TRBV5-1 and TRBJ2-7, with 9 bases identical to TRBD2. Germline V CDR1 and CDR2: SGHRS, YFSETQ. V shed 3 bases and J 1 base; nucleotides not matched to a gene: 5. The CDR3 covers 15 residues.

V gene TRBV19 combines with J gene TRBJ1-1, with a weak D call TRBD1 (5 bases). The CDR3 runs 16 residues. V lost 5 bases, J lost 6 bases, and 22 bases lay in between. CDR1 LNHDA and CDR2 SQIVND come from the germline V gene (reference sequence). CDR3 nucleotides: TGTGCCAGTAGTGCCGCCGTTTTGGTTCCGGGACCTGAAGCTTTCTTT. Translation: CASSAAVLVPGPEAFF.

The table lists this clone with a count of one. CDR3 sequence (DNA): TGTGCCAGCAGCCCGGAGGATGGACACAACATTCAGTACTTC. It encodes CASSPEDGHNIQYF. V usage is TRBV5-6 and J usage is TRBJ2-4, with D perhaps being TRBD1 or TRBD2 (5 bases each). The CDR3 extends over 14 amino acids. CDR1 and CDR2 from the germline V gene are SGHDT and YYEEEE. The V end lost 4 bases, the J end lost 7 bases, and 15 bases lay between the germline ends.

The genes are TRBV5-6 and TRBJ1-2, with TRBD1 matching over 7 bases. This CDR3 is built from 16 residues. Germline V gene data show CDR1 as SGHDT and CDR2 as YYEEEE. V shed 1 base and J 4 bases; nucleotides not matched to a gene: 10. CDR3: CASSLSVEGARYGYTF. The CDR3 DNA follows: TGTGCCAGCAGCTTGAGTGTGGAGGGGGCTCGCTATGGCTACACCTTC.

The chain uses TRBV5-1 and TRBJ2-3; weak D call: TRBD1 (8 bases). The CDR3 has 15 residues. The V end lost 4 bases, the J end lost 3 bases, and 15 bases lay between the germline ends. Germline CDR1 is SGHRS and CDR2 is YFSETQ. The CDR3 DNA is TGCGCCAGCAGCCTACAGGGGGGGCCGACAGATACGCAGTATTTT. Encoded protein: CASSLQGGPTDTQYF. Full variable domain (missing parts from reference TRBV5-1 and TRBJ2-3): KAGVTQTPRYLIKTRGQQVTLSCSPISGHRSVSWYQQTPGQGLQFLFEYFSETQRNKGNFPGRFSGRQFSNSRSEMNVSTLELGDSALYLCASSLQGGPTDTQYFGPGTRLTVL.

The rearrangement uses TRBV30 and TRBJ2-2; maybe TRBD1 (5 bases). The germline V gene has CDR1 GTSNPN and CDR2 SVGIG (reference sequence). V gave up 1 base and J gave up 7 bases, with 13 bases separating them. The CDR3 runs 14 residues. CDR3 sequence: CAWSEVGEDGELFF. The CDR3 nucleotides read TGTGCCTGGAGTGAGGTAGGGGAAGACGGGGAGCTGTTTTTT.

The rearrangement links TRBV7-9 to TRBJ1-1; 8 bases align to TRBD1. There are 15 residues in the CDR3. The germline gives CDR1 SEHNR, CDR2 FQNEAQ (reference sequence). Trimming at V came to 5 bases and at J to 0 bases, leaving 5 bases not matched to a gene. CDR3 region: CASSDRTGMNTEAFF. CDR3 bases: TGTGCCAGCAGCGACCGGACAGGGATGAACACTGAAGCTTTCTTT.

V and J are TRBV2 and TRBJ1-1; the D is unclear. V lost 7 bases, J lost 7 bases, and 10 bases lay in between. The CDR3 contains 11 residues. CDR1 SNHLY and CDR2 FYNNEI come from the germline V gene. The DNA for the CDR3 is TGTGCCAGCATTCTGGTCGGTGAAGCTTTCTTT. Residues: CASILVGEAFF.

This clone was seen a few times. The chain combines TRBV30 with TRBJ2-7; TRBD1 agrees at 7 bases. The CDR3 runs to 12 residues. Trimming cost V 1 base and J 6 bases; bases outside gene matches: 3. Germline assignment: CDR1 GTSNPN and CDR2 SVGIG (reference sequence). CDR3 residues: CAWSETGSEQYF. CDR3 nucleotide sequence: TGTGCCTGGAGTGAGACAGGGAGCGAGCAGTACTTC.